The TCR beta chain described here comes from a study of T cells in Graves' hyperthyroidism and ophthalmopathy. Regarding the study as a whole: Expanded thyroid clonotypes (above 0.001) were mostly also found in blood.

This clonotype was found a few times. The antigen remains undetermined. The germline CDR1 and CDR2 sequences are LGHNA and YSLEER. The CDR3 runs to 16 residues. J gave up 3 bases and V 3 bases, and 5 bases lay outside the gene matches. RNA transcripts were the template for amplifying TCR beta CDR3 regions. Researchers ran a first-round RT-PCR on the TCR CDR3 using the HTBI primer set. MiXCR, applied by TCRdb to the multiplex PCR reads, yields one record per CDR3 protein. The repertoire holds about 460,000 distinct CDR3 sequences, with about 20% as singletons. The clonotype comes from a woman in her 70s with Graves' ophthalmopathy. The chain couples TRBV4-3 to TRBJ2-2, with 9 nucleotides matching TRBD2. Material: blood. CDR3 DNA sequence: TGCGCCAGCAGCCATTCCTTAGCGGGAGACACCGGGGAGCTGTTTTTT. This sequence encodes CASSHSLAGDTGELFF.